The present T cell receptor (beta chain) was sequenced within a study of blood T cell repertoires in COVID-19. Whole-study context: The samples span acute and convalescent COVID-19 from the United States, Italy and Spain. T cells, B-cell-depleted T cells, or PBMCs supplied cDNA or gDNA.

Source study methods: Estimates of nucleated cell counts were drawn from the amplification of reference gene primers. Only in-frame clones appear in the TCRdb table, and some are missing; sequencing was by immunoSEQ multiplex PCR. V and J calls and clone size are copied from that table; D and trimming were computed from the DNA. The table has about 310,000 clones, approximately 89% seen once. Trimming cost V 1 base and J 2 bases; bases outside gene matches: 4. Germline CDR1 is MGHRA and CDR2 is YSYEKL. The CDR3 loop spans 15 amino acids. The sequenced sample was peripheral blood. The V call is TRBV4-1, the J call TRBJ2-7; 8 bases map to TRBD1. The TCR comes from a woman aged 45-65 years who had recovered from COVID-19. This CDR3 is CASSQGQGYPYEQYF. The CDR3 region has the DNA TGCGCCAGCAGCCAAGGACAGGGGTACCCCTACGAGCAGTACTTC.